This TCR beta chain comes out of a study of Tregs in tolerant kidney transplant recipients. The CDR3 extends over 15 amino acids. With 4 bases clipped from V and 5 bases from J, the junction kept 5 bases outside the gene matches. Germline V gene lookup returns CDR1 LNHDA and CDR2 SQIVND (reference sequence). Comments on this clone: Sequencing ends 3 residues short of the CDR3 end; the germline J gene provides the rest.

Using immunoSEQ multiplex PCR, the repertoire was profiled, and TCRdb retains in-frame clones only, with some absent. This table lists around 33,000 clones. Mixed chimerism was transient after nonmyeloablative marrow transplants from related graft donors. The genes are TRBV19 and TRBJ2-5; TRBD2 matches at 12 bases. Specimen: CD4+ T cells from blood (PBMCs), collected 24 months after the transplant. This TCR derives from a human patient who received a combined kidney and bone marrow transplant. Some of these T cells may belong to the graft donor. The CDR3: CASSTTSGRTETQYF. The sequenced CDR3 bases are TGTGCCAGTAGTACTACTAGCGGGAGGACGGAGACC.